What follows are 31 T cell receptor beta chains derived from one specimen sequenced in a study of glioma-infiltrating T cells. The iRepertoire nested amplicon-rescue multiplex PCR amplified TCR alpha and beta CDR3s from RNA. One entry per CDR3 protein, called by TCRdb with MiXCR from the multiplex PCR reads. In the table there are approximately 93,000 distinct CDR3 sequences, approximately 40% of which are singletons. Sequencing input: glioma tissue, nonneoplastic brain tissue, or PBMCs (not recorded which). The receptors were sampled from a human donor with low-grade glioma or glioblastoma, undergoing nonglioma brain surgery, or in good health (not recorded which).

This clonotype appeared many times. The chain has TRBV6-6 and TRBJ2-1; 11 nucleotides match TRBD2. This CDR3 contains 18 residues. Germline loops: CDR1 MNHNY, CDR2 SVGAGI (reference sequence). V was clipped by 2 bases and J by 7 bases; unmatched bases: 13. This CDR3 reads CASSYPPASGRIGNEQFF. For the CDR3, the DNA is TGTGCCAGCAGTTACCCTCCGGCTAGCGGGAGGATCGGTAATGAGCAGTTCTTC.

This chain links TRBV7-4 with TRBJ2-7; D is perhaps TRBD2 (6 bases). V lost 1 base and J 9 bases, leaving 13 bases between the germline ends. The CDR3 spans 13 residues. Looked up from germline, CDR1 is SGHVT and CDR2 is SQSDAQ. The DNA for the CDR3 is TGTGCCAGCAGCTTAGGGGTGGGGGGTGCGCAGTACTTC. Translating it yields CASSLGVGGAQYF. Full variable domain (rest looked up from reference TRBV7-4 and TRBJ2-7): GAGVSQSPRYKVAKRGRDVALRCDSISGHVTLYWYRQTLGQGSEVLTYSQSDAQRDKSGRPSGRFSAERPERSVSTLKIQRTEQGDSAVYLCASSLGVGGAQYFGPGTRLTVT.

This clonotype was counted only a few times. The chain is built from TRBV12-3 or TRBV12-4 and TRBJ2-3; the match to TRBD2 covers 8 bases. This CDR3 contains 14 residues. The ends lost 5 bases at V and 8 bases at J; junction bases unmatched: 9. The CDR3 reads CASSPTGGGGTQYF. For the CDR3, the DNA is TGTGCCAGCAGTCCGACGGGGGGGGGGGGTACGCAGTATTTT.

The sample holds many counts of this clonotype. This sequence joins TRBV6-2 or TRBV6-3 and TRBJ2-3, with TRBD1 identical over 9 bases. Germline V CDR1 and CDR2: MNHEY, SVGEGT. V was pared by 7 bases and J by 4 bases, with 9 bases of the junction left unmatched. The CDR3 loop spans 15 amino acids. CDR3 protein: CASKSGTGRADTQYF. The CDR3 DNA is TGTGCCAGCAAATCCGGGACAGGGCGCGCAGATACGCAGTATTTT.

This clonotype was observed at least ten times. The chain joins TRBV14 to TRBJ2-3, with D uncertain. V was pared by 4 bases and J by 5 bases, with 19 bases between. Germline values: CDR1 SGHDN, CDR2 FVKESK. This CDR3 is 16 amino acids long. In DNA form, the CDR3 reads TGTGCCAGCAGCCGCCAAAGACACGGAGCTCAAGATACGCAGTATTTT. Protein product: CASSRQRHGAQDTQYF.

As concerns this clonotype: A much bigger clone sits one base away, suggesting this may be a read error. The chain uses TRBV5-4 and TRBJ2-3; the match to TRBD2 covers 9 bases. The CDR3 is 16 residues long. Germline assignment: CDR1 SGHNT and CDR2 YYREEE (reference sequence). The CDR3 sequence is CASSLRAGGTADTRYF. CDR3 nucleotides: TGTGCCAGCAGCTTGCGGGCGGGAGGGACGGCAGATACGCGGTATTTT.

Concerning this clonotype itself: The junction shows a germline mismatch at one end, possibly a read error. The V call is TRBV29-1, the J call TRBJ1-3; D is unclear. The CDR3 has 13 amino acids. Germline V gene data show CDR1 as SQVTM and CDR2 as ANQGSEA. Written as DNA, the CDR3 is TGCAGCGTCCCACGGGGTTCTGGAAACAGCATATATTTT. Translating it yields CSVPRGSGNSIYF.

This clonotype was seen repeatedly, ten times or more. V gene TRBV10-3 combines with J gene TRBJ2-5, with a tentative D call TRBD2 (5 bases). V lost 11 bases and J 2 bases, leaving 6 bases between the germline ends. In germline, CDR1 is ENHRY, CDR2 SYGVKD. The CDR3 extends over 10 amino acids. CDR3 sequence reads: CAEGQETQYF. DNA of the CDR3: TGTGCCGAGGGACAAGAGACCCAGTACTTC.

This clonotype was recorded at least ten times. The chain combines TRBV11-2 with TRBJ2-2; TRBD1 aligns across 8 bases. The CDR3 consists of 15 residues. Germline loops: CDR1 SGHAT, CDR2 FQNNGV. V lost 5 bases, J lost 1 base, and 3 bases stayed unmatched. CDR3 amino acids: CASSADRGNTGELFF. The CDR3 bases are TGTGCCAGCAGCGCAGACAGGGGGAACACCGGGGAGCTGTTTTTT.

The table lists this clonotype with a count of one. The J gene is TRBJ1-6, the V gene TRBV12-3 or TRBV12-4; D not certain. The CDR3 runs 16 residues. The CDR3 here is CVNSTHGSSYNSPLHF. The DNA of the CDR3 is TGTGTCAACAGTACCCACGGGAGCTCCTATAATTCACCCCTCCACTTT.

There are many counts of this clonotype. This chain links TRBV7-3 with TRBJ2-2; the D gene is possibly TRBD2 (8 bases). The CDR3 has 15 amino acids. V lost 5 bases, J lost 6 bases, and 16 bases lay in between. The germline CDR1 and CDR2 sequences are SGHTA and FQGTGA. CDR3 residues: CASSREGARAGELFF. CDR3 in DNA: TGTGCCAGCAGCCGGGAGGGGGCGAGGGCCGGGGAGCTGTTTTTT.

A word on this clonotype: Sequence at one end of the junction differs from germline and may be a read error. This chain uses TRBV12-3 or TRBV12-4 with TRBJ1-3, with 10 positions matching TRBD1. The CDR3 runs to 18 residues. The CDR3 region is CAGSFFFGTGESGNTIYF. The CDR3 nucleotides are TGTGCCGGCAGTTTCTTTTTCGGGACAGGGGAGTCCGGAAACACCATATATTTT.

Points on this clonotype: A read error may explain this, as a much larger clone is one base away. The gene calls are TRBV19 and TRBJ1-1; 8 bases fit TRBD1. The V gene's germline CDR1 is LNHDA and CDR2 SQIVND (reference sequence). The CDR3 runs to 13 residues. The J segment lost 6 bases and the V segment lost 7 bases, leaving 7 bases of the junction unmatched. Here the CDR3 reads CASIMQGAAEAFF. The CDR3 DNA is TGTGCCAGTATCATGCAGGGGGCCGCTGAAGCTTTCTTT.

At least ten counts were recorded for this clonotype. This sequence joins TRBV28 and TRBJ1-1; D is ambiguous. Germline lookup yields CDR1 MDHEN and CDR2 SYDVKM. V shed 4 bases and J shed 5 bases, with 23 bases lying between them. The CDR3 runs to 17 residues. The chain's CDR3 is CASSSPPGWGVGTEAFF. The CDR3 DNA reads TGTGCCAGCAGTTCACCCCCGGGGTGGGGTGTCGGTACTGAAGCTTTCTTT.

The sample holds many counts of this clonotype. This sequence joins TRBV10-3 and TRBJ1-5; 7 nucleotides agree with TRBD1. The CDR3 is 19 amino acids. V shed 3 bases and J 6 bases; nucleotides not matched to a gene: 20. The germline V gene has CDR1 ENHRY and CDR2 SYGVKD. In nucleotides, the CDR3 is TGTGCCATCAGTGATTTCAGGGGGATAGGGGGCCAGGGGACTCAGCCCCAGCATTTT. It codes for CAISDFRGIGGQGTQPQHF.

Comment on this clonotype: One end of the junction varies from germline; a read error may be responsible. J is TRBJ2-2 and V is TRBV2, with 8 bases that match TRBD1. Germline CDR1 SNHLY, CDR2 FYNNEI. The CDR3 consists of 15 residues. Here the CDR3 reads CASSGRTGSAGELFF. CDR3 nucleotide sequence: TGCGCCAGCAGTGGAAGGACAGGGTCGGCCGGGGAGCTGTTTTTT.

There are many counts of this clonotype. The CDR3 sequence: CASSLGDFQGGQEQFF. As DNA, the CDR3 is TGCGCCAGCAGCTTGGGGGACTTCCAGGGGGGGCAGGAGCAGTTCTTC. The J gene is TRBJ2-1, the V gene TRBV5-1; D is perhaps TRBD1 or TRBD2 (7 bases each). The CDR3 totals 16 residues. The V and J ends lost 0 bases and 10 bases respectively, with 20 bases between them. In germline, CDR1 is SGHRS, CDR2 YFSETQ.

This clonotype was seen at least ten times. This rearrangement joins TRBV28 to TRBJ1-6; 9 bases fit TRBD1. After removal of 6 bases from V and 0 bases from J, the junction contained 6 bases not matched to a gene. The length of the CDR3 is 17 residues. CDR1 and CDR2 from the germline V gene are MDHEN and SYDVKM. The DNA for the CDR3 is TGTGCCAGCAGGACAGGGGGAGGCAGCTCCTATAATTCACCCCTCCACTTT. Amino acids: CASRTGGGSSYNSPLHF.

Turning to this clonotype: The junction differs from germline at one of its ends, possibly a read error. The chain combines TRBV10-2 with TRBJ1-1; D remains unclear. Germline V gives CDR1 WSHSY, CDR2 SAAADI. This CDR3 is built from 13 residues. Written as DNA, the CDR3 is TGTGCCACCAGGATTGTACAGAACACTGAAGCTTTCTTT. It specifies CATRIVQNTEAFF.

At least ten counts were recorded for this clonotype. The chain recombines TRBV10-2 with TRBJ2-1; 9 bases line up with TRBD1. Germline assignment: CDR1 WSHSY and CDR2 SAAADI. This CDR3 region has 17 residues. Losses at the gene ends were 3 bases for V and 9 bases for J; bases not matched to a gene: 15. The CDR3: CASSDPTRTGVWPEQFF. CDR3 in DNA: TGCGCCAGCAGTGACCCTACTCGGACAGGGGTATGGCCTGAGCAGTTCTTC.

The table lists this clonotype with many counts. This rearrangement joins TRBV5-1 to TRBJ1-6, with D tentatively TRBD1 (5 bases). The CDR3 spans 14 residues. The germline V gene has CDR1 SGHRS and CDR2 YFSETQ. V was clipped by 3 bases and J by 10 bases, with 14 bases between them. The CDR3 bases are TGCGCCAGCAGCTACCTAGCCAGGGAATCACCCCTCCACTTT. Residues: CASSYLARESPLHF.

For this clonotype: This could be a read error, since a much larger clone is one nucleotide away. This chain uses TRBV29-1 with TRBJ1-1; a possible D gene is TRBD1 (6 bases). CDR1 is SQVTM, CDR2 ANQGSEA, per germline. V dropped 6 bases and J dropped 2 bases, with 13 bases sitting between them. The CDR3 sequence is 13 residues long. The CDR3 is CSVKRGTNTEAFF. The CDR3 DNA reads TGCAGCGTCAAAAGGGGGACCAACACTGAAGCTTTCTTT.

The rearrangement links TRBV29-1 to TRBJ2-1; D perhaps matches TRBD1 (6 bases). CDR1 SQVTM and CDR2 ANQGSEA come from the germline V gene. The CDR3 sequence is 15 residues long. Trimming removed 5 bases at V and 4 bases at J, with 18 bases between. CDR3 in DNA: TGCAGCGTTCAGGGGACCTCCGGGACGTACAATGAGCAGTTCTTC. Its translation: CSVQGTSGTYNEQFF.

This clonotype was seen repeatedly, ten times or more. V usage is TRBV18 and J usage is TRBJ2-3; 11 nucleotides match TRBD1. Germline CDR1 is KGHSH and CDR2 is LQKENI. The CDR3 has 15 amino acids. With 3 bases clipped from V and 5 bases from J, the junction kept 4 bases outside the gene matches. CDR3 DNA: TGTGCCAGCTCACCGGACAGGGGGCATGGAGATACGCAGTATTTT. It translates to CASSPDRGHGDTQYF.

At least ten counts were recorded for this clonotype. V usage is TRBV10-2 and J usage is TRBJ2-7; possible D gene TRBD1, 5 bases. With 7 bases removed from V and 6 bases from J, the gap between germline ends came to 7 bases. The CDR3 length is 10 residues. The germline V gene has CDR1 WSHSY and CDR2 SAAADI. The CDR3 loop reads CASNRGEQYF. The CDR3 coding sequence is TGCGCCAGCAATAGGGGCGAGCAGTACTTC.

The CDR3 sequence is CASSHKRGAYNEQYF. The CDR3 DNA follows: TGTGCCAGCAGCCACAAACGAGGGGCTTACAATGAGCAGTACTTC. The chain recombines TRBV6-6 with TRBJ2-7, with D perhaps given as TRBD1 or TRBD2 (5 bases each). Deletions cut 6 bases from V and 7 bases from J, with 22 bases between. This CDR3 is built from 15 residues. Germline V lookup: CDR1 MNHNY, CDR2 SVGAGI (reference sequence).

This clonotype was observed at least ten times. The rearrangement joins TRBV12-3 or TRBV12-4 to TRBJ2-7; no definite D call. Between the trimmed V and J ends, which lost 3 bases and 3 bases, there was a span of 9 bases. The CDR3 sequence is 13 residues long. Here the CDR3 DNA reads TGTGCCAGCAGTTTCGGCTCAATCTACGAGCAGTACTTC. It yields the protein CASSFGSIYEQYF.

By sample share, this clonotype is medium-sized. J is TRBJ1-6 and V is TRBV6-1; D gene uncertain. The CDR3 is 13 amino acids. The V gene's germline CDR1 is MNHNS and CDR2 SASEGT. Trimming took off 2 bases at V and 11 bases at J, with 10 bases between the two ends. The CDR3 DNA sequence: TGTGCCAGCAGTGAAAAGGAAGTTACACCCCTCCACTTT. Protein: CASSEKEVTPLHF.

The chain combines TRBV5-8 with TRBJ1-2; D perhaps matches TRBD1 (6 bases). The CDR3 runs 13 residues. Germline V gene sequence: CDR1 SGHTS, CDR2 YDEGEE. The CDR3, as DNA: TGTGCAAGTTGTCTCGGGGGCGAGTGTGGCTACACCTTC. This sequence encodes CASCLGGECGYTF.

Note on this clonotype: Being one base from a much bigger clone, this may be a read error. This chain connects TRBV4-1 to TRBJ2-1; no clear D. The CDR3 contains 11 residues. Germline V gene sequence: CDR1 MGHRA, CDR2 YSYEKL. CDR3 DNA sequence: TGTGCCAGCAGCCCTCGACAAGAGAAGTTCTTC. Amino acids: CASSPRQEKFF.

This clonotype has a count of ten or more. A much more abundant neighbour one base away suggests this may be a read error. The CDR3 DNA reads as TGTGCCAGCAGTTTTTCCGATCACTGTGGCTACACCTTC. This encodes CASSFSDHCGYTF. The chain carries TRBV28 and TRBJ1-2; no definite D call. Germline CDR1 reads MDHEN; CDR2 reads SYDVKM. The CDR3 runs to 13 residues. Trimming cost V 3 bases and J 7 bases, with 12 bases left between them.